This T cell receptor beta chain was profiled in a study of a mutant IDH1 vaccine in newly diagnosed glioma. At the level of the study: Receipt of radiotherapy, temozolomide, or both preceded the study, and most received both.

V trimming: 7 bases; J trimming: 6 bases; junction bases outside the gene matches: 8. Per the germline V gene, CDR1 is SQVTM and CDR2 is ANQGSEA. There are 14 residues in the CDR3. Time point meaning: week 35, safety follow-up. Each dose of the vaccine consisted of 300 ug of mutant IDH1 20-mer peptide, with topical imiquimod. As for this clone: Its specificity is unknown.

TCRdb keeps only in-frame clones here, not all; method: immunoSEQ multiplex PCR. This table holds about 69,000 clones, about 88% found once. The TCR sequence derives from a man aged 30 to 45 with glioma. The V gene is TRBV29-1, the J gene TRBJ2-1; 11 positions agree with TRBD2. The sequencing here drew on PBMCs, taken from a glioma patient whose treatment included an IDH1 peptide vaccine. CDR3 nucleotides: TGCAGCGCCCTTAGCGGGGGGGCTTCCAATGAGCAGTTCTTC. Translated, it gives CSALSGGASNEQFF.